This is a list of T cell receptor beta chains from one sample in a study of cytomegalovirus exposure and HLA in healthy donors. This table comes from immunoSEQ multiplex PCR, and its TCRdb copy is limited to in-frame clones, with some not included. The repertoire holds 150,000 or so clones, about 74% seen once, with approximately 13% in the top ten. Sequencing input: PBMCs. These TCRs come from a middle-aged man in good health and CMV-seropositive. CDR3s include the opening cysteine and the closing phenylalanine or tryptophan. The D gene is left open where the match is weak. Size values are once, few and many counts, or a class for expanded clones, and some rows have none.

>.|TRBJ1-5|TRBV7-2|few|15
TGTGCCAGCAGCTTGGACGGGGATAGCAATCAGCCCCAGCATTTT
CASSLDGDSNQPQHF
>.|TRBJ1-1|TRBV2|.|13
TGTGCCAGCAGTGAGGTGGGCCCTTCAGAAGCTTTCTTT
CASSEVGPSEAFF
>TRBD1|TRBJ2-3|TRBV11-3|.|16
TGTGCCAGCAGCCAAAGCAGGGGGCAAAAGACAGATACGCAGTATTTT
CASSQSRGQKTDTQYF
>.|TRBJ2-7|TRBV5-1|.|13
TGCGCCAGCAGCTTGGACAGTTACTACGAGCAGTACTTC
CASSLDSYYEQYF
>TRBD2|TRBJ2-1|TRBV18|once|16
TGTGCCAGCTCACCACAAGCGGGAGGAGTGTACAATGAGCAGTTCTTC
CASSPQAGGVYNEQFF
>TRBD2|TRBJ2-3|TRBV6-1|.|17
TGTGCCAGCAGTGAACATCCTAGCGGGAGTTCGGTAGATACGCAGTATTTT
CASSEHPSGSSVDTQYF
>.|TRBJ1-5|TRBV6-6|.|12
TGTGCCAGCAGTTATGAGTACCAGCCCCAGCATTTT
CASSYEYQPQHF
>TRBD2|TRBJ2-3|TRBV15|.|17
TGTGCCACCAGCAGACCTCCAGCGGGAGGGTTCACAGATACGCAGTATTTT
CATSRPPAGGFTDTQYF
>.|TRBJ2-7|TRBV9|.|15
TGTGCCAGCAGCCCTACGACAGGCCTTACCTACGAGCAGTACTTC
CASSPTTGLTYEQYF
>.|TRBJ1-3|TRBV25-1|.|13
TGTGCCAGCAGTGAAGGGCCCCGAGGGACCATATATTTT
CASSEGPRGTIYF
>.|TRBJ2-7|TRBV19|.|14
TGTGCCAGTAGGGGCCTCTCTACCTCCTACGAGCAGTACTTC
CASRGLSTSYEQYF
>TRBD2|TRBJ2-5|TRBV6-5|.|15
TGTGCCAGCAGGCGGACTAGCGGGCACCAAGAGACCCAGTACTTC
CASRRTSGHQETQYF
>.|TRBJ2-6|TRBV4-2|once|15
TGTGCCAGCGGGGAGGGGGAATCTGGGGCCAACGTCCTGACTTTC
CASGEGESGANVLTF
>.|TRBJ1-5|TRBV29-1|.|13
TGCAGCGTTGCGCGGGGCGCCGATCAGCCCCAGCATTTT
CSVARGADQPQHF
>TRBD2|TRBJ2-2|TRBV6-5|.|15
TGTGCCAGCAGTCGTAGCGGGAGAGGCACCGGGGAGCTGTTTTTT
CASSRSGRGTGELFF
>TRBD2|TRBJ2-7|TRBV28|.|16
TGTGCCAGCACCCCCCTTTTAGGGCTAGCGGGACGGGAGCAGTACTTC
CASTPLLGLAGREQYF
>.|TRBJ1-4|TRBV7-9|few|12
TGTGCCAGTACAGGGACTAATGAAAAACTGTTTTTT
CASTGTNEKLFF
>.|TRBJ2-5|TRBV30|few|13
TGTGCCTGGAGTGTCCAGGGTGGGGAGACCCAGTACTTC
CAWSVQGGETQYF
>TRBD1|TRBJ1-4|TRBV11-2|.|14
TGTGCCAGCGCAATCCGACAGGGGATTAGAAAACTGTTTTTT
CASAIRQGIRKLFF
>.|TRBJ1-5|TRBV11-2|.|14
TGTGCCAGCAGCTTAGACAGGGGCAATCAGCCCCAGCATTTT
CASSLDRGNQPQHF
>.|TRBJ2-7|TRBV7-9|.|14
TGTGCCAGCAGCCCCCAGGGCCTCAACTACGAGCAGTACTTC
CASSPQGLNYEQYF
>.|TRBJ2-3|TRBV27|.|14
TGTGCCAGCAGTTTATTAGCGATTGGGGATACGCAGTATTTT
CASSLLAIGDTQYF
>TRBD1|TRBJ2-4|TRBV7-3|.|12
TGTGCCAGCAGCTCAGGACAGGGAGGAAAGTACTTC
CASSSGQGGKYF
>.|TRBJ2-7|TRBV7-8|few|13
TGTGCCAGCAGCTTAGTAGCCGCTTACGAGCAGTACTTC
CASSLVAAYEQYF
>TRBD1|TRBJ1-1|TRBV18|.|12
TGTGCCAGCTCACACCGGACAGGGACGGCTTTCTTT
CASSHRTGTAFF
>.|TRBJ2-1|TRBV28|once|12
TGTGCCAGCTTTGGGCCGGGAGCTGAGCAGTTCTTC
CASFGPGAEQFF
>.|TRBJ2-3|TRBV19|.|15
TGTGCCAGTAGTTTCCGACTAACCTCCACAGATACGCAGTATTTT
CASSFRLTSTDTQYF